Sequencing of this T cell receptor beta chain was carried out in a study of cytomegalovirus exposure and HLA in healthy donors (dated by TCRdb to the late 2010s). As for the study more broadly: An earlier analysis of some 500 of the donors reported more than 250 Gb of sequence data and 100 million to 130 million unique TCR beta sequences from about 179 million T cells. An early release covering roughly 580 HLA-typed donors comprised about 300 gigabases of sequencing data and tens of millions of unique TCR sequences. The genetic ancestry cluster associated with self-reported Caucasian donors included 70% to 85% of the 398 genotyped donors. The aim of the study was to test whether cataloging public T cell receptors could identify signatures of past pathogen exposure. The study profiled the T cell repertoires of about 640 subjects by immunosequencing and related them to cytomegalovirus serostatus. A separate validation cohort of 100 to 150 different subjects was used in addition to the roughly 700-subject first cohort. The study combined high-throughput TCR immunosequencing, statistical association of individual TCRs with disease status, and machine learning to predict cytomegalovirus infection status. In a later analysis, previously published TCR beta repertoires from about 670 donors were re-analyzed and high-resolution HLA genotyping was added so that TCR occurrence patterns could be studied. The later analysis used no new phenotypic data to find candidate immune exposures, relying instead on TCR beta sequences and their occurrence across donors. To decide whether each TCR beta V gene segment behaved as functional or pseudogenic, an earlier analysis of approximately 620 of the donors relied on high-throughput TCR beta sequencing. Donor age, sex, ethnicity and CMV serostatus were collected together with the repertoire data. A later genetic analysis used genome-wide SNP genotypes for about 60% of the roughly 670 donors, treating that subset as a discovery cohort. All discovery cohort repertoires had been generated on a single sequencing platform. Both class I and class II loci were covered by HLA typing, at four-digit resolution. The number of typed donors differed by locus: about 620-630 for A, B, C, DRB1 and DQB1; about 520 for DQA1; approximately 610 for DPA1; and some 430 for DPB1. Because of strong linkage in the cohort, a handful of DR-DQ haplotypes were treated as single units for association and clustering. Across 300 to 400 genotyped donors of the cohort, an average of about 240,000 unique TCR beta nucleotide sequences per donor were sequenced, and 15% to 20% of those sequences were non-productive. Beyond this particular receptor, the publication reports: The only immune exposure information available for the cohort was CMV serostatus. Correlated functional status among segregating V segments might be attributable to linkage disequilibrium, but an unknown experimental factor could not be ruled out. Most TCR sequences were observed very rarely across donors, whereas some public TCRs were present in many individuals. Some IMGT-functional V segments, including TRBV6-2 and TRBV6-3, could not be distinguished by the 87-base-pair reads and were therefore excluded. A later genetic analysis reported fewer N-insertions in productive TCRs among donors in an Asian-associated ancestry cluster than the roughly 700-donor mean. The authors suggested that the approach could potentially be extended to other disease states and immunological phenotypes. A later analysis found that HLA-associated TCR beta chains were more clonally expanded and had lower generation probabilities than equally common non-associated chains. In both the original and validation cohorts, the classifier was reported to diagnose cytomegalovirus status with high specificity and sensitivity. According to a later analysis, parvovirus B19, influenza, CMV and Epstein-Barr virus appeared linked to several top co-occurrence clusters. A further reported finding was that TCR beta sequences accurately predicted the HLA-A and HLA-B alleles for most subjects in the first cohort. This cohort had only TCR beta chains sequenced, and the lack of alpha or paired-chain data limited which features could be detected. In a later analysis, most CMV-associated TCR beta chains were found to appear HLA-restricted, with HLA associations seemingly driven largely by CMV exposure. At a false discovery rate of 0.05, a later analysis linked approximately 18,000 TCR beta sequences to specific HLA alleles. Because counts were too low, under 20 rarely observed V segments, including chromosome 9 orphons, were left out of the earlier analysis of a few hundred of the donors. Because HLA typing was unavailable for some donors at each locus, only the typed subset was used in association tests. The sequencing pipeline was judged likely to have produced a cluster of highly shared sequence variants as a technical artifact. In an earlier analysis of roughly 560 of the donors, most TCR beta V segments were observed in productive rearrangements about 87% or about 30% of the time, broadly matching IMGT annotations. Roughly uniform sequencing depth across donors was assumed in presence/absence analyses, although this assumption may not hold. Strong co-occurrence of HLA alleles, especially DR and DQ, made assigning TCR associations to individual alleles difficult. The study listed 150 to 200 TCR beta chains as associated with cytomegalovirus. In a later analysis, TCR association rates were found to vary across HLA loci, with the most associated TCRs seen for DRB1 alleles and the fewest for HLA-C alleles. In vitro tests confirmed that a few of the cytomegalovirus-associated TCR beta chains recognize cytomegalovirus antigens. A later genetic analysis associated a missense DCLRE1C variant with V-gene and J-gene trimming of TCR beta chains, and an independent cohort replicated the association.

The library was obtained by the immunoSEQ multiplex PCR assay. For the multiplex PCR, a mixture combining 60 forward primers for TCR Vbeta segments and 13 reverse primers for TCR Jbeta segments was used. The CDR3 region of rearranged TCR beta genes was amplified from genomic DNA by a multiplex PCR assay. Amplified TCR beta libraries were sequenced as 87-base-pair reads on the Illumina HiSeq System. Per the source publication's procedure: A later analysis counted tens of millions of unique TCR beta chains across the 600 to 850 repertoires, and roughly 9.9 million of these chains were shared by at least two donors. To remove PCR and sequencing errors, raw reads were error-corrected and collapsed into unique sequences using a nearest-neighbor algorithm that merged closely related sequences. Alignment of CDR3 sequences to IMGT reference sequences was used to assign V, D and J gene segments. Each retained sequence needed at least a six-nucleotide match to both a V gene segment and a J gene segment. Rearrangements were classified as productive when the CDR3 lacked stop codons and remained in frame with V and J, and all other rearrangements were classified as non-productive. CDR3 was defined by IMGT convention, running from the second conserved V-encoded cysteine to the conserved J-encoded phenylalanine. The earlier analysis of about 610 of the donors excluded any sequence lacking an unambiguous match to a single V gene segment. In an earlier analysis of a few hundred of the donors, a V segment was called functional when productive rearrangements were above 56.7%, and segregating when the standard deviation between donors exceeded 5%. A statistical classification framework was built for diagnosing cytomegalovirus status from the catalog of TCR beta chain sequences. A later analysis assigned V and J genes by comparing TCR nucleotide sequences with IMGT/GENE-DB human TR gene sequences. Using the TCRdist pipeline, a later analysis assigned CDR3 sequences along with most-parsimonious VDJ recombination scenarios. A later analysis defined each TCR beta chain by its CDR3 amino acid sequence plus V-gene family, and excluded reads lacking a unique V-gene family. In a later analysis, 450 to 600 highly shared, low-generation-probability nucleotide sequences were removed to address suspected cross-contamination and a sequencing artifact. For each public chain, a later analysis derived a clonal expansion index from normalized ranks of inferred template counts within each repertoire. In a later analysis, generation probabilities were computed with a VDJ recombination model fitted to out-of-frame rearrangements, and the resulting probabilities were checked against IGoR. Hypergeometric tests were used in a later analysis to score TCR-TCR, TCR-HLA and TCR-CMV co-occurrence, with a repertoire-size bias correction applied to the TCR pairs. In a later analysis, false discovery rates were estimated by permuting HLA or CMV assignments 20 times. A later analysis grouped co-occurring TCRs with DBSCAN, adding TCRdist sequence similarity when clustering within HLA-allele-positive subsets. Co-occurrence clustering excluded repertoires with fewer than 30,000 or more than 120,000 public chains, plus five with anomalous nucleotide sharing. What TCRdb holds here is the immuneACCESS table cut down to in-frame rearrangements. Part of the clones is not present; checked against another copy, under half of the missing clones reflect an unresolved V gene, and the others are unexplained. D and trimming were read from the DNA, whereas the V and J calls and clone size are those reported in that table. For this sample the table gives about 120,000 clones, of which approximately 80% were detected only once. Jointly, the top ten make up around 1.5% of the sample.

Including cysteine and phenylalanine, the CDR3 has 15 amino acids. Only the CDR3 portion is preserved as DNA: 45 bases, with reading frame beginning at the first base. CDR1 and CDR2, per the germline V gene, are SGHTA and FQGNSA. V and J are trimmed by 5 bases and 9 bases, and the gene matches miss 13 bases of the junction. As for this clone: There is no known antigen for this receptor. No per-base quality is available; no much larger clone lies one base away.

The cohort was made up of approximately 700 healthy bone marrow donors. Cohort members were all nominally healthy when sampled, although unrecorded immune exposures were likely present. The donor was CMV seronegative and was included in the group of approximately 350 seronegative cohort members. Every donor gave a peripheral blood sample, and the peripheral blood mononuclear cells from that sample were used for TCR beta sequencing. Genomic DNA extraction from the blood cell samples was performed with the Qiagen DNeasy Blood Extraction Kit. This TCR was sampled from a young woman in good health and CMV-seronegative. Sequenced: PBMCs. The sequence joins TRBV7-2 to TRBJ1-5, with 7 junctional bases fitting TRBD1. The CDR3 amino acid sequence is: CASSNRDSPLRPQHF. In nucleotides, the sequence is TGTGCCAGCAGCAACCGGGACAGCCCTCTGAGGCCCCAGCATTTT.